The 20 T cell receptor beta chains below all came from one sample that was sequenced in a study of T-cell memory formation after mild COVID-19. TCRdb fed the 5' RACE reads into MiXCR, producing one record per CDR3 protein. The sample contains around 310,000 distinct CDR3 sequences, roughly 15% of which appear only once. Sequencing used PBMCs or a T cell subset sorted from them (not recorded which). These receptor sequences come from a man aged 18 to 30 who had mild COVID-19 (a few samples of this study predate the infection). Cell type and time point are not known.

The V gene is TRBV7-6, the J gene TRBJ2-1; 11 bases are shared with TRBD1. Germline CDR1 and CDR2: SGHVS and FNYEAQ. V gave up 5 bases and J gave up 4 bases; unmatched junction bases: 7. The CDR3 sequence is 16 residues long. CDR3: CASSPRDRGYYNEQFF. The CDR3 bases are TGTGCCAGCAGCCCAAGGGACAGGGGGTATTACAATGAGCAGTTCTTC.

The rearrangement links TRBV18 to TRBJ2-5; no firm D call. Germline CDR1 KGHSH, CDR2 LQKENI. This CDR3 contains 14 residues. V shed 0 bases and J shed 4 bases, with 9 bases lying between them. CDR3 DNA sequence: TGTGCCAGCTCACCACCCAGTATCCCAGAGACCCAGTACTTC. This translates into CASSPPSIPETQYF.

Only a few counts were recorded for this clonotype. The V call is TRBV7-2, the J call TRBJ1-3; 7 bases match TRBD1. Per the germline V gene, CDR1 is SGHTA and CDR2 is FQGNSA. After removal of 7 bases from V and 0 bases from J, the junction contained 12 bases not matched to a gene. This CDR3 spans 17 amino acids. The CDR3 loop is CASTPQGTGSSGNTIYF. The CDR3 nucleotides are TGTGCCAGCACCCCACAGGGGACCGGTAGCTCTGGAAACACCATATATTTT.

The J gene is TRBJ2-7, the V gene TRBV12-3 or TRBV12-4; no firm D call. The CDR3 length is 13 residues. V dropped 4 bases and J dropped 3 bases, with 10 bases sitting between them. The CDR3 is CASSSDPGYEQYV. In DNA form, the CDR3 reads TGTGCCAGCAGTTCAGACCCCGGCTACGAGCAGTACGTC.

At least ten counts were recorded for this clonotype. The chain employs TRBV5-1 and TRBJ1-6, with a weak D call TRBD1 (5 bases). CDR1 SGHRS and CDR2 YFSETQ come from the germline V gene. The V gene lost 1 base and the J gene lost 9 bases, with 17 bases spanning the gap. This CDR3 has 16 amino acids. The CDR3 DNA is TGCGCCAGCAGCTTGAATTACGCAGGGCCGAGTTCACCCCTCCACTTT. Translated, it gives CASSLNYAGPSSPLHF.

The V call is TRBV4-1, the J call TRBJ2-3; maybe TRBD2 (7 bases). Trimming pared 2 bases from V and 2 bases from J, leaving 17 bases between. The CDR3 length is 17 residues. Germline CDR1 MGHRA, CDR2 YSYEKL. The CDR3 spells CASSQRLLGGATDTQYF. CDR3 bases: TGCGCCAGCAGCCAACGCCTCTTGGGGGGGGCCACAGATACGCAGTATTTT.

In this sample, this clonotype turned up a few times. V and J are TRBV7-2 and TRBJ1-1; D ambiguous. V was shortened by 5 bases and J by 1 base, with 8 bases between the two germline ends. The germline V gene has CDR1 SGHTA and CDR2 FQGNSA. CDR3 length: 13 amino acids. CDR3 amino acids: CASSPHQNTEAFF. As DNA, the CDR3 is TGTGCCAGCAGCCCTCACCAGAACACTGAAGCTTTCTTT.

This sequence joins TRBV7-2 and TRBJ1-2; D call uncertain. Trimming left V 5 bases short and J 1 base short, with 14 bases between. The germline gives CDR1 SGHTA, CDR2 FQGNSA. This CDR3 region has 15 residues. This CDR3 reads CASSLSDGLNYGYTF. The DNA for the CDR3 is TGTGCCAGCAGCCTATCCGATGGACTTAACTATGGCTACACCTTC.

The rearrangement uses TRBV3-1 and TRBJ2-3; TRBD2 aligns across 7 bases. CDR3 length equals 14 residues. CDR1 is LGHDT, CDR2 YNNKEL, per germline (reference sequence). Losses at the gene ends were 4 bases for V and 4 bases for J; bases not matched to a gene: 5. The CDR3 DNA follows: TGTGCCAGCAGCCCCGGGGAGGGGCCAGATACGCAGTATTTT. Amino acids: CASSPGEGPDTQYF.

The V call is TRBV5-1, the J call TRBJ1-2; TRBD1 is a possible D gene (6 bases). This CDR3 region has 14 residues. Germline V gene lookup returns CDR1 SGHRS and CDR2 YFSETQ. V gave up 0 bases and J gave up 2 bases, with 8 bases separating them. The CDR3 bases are TGCGCCAGCAGCTTGGATGGACAGAACTATGGCTACACCTTC. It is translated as CASSLDGQNYGYTF.

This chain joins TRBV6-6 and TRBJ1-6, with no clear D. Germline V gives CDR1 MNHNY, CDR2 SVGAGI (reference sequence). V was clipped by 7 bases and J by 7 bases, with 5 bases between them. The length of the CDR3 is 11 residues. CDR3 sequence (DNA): TGTGCCAGCAAGGAAAATTCACCCCTCCACTTT. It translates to CASKENSPLHF.

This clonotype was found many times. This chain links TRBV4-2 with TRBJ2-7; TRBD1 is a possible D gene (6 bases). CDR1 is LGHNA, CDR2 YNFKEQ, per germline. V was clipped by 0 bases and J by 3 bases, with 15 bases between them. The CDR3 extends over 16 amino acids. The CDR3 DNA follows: TGTGCCAGCAGCCAAGATCTAGAACAGGGTGTCTACGAGCAGTACTTC. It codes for CASSQDLEQGVYEQYF.

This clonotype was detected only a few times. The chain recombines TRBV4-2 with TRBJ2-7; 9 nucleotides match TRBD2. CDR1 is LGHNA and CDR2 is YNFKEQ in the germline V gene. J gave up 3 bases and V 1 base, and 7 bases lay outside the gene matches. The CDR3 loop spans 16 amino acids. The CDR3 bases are TGTGCCAGCAGCCAAGTGAGCGGGGGGTTCAACTACGAGCAGTACTTC. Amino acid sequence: CASSQVSGGFNYEQYF.

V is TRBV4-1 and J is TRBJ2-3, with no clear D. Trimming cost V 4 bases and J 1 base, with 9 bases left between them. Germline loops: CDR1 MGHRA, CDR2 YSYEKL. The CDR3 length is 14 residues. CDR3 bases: TGCGCCAGCAGCCCCCAGGTGGGCACAGATACGCAGTATTTT. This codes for CASSPQVGTDTQYF.

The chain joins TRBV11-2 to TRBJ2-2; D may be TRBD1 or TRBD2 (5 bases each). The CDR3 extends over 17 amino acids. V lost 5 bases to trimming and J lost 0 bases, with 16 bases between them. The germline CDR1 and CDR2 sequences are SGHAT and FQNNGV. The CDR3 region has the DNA TGTGCCAGCAGCAACGAAGGGACGGCCTCGAACACCGGGGAGCTGTTTTTT. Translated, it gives CASSNEGTASNTGELFF.

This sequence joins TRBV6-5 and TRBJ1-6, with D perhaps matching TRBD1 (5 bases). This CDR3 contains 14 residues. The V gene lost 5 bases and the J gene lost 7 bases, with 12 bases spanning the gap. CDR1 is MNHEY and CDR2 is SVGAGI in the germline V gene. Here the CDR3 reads CASSPPGGNSPLHF. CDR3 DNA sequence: TGTGCCAGCAGTCCACCCGGGGGAAATTCACCCCTCCACTTT.

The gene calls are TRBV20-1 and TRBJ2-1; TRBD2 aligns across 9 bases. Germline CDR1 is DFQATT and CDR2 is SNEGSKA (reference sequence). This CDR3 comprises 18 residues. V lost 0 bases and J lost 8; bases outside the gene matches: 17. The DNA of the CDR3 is TGCAGTGCTAGAGATCCGGGTAGCGGGGGTTGGAGGGGCTATGAGCAGTTCTTC. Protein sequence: CSARDPGSGGWRGYEQFF.

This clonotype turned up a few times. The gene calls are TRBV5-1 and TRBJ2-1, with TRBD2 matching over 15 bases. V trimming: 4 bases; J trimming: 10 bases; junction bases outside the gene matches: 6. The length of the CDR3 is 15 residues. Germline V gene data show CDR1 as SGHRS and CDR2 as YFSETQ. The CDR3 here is CASSPGLAGGEEQFF. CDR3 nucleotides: TGCGCCAGCAGCCCGGGACTAGCGGGGGGAGAAGAGCAGTTCTTC.

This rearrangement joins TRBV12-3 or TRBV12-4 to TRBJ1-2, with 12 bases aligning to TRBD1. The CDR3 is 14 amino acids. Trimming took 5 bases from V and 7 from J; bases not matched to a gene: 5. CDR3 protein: CASSAGTGGVGYTF. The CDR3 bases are TGTGCCAGCAGTGCCGGGACAGGGGGCGTTGGCTACACCTTC.

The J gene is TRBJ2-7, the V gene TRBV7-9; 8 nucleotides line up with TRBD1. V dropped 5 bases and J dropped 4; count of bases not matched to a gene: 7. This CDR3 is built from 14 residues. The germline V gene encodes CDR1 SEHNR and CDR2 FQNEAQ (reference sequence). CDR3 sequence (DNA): TGTGCCAGCAGCACAGGGGGTATGTTGTACGAGCAGTACTTC. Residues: CASSTGGMLYEQYF.